These 15 T cell receptor beta chains share one sample of origin, sequenced in a study of CD8 T cells in ankylosing spondylitis. TCRdb recomputed calls from the 5' RACE reads with MiXCR, one row per CDR3 protein. This table has about 250,000 distinct CDR3 sequences, 8% to 9% appearing once. Sequencing used blood, either unsorted or a sorted T cell fraction (not recorded which). The receptors were gathered from a female donor with ankylosing spondylitis or in good health (not recorded which).

This clonotype showed up many times. The chain uses TRBV6-1 and TRBJ1-2; possibly TRBD1 for D (5 bases). The CDR3 is made up of 13 amino acids. The germline V gene has CDR1 MNHNS and CDR2 SASEGT. Trimming cost V 6 bases and J 5 bases, with 13 bases left between them. The CDR3 protein is CASSRESGYGYTF. The CDR3 DNA sequence: TGTGCCAGCAGCAGGGAGTCGGGGTATGGCTACACCTTC.

This clonotype came up many times. The rearrangement joins TRBV29-1 to TRBJ1-1, with TRBD1 as a possible D gene (5 bases). The germline V gene encodes CDR1 SQVTM and CDR2 ANQGSEA. Trimming stripped 3 bases from V and 0 bases from J, with 8 bases between. This CDR3 has 13 amino acids. The DNA for the CDR3 is TGCAGCGTTGAGCGGGGGATGAACACTGAAGCTTTCTTT. The encoded protein is CSVERGMNTEAFF.

Notes on this clonotype: This could be a read error, since a much larger clone is one nucleotide away. The chain links TRBV10-3 to TRBJ2-7; D is unclear. Germline V lookup: CDR1 ENHRY, CDR2 SYGVKD. This CDR3 is 12 amino acids long. CDR3 sequence reads: CGISDQTYEQYF. In DNA, the CDR3 is TGTGGCATCAGTGACCAGACCTACGAGCAGTACTTC.

This clonotype has a count of ten or more. V is TRBV6-2 or TRBV6-3 and J is TRBJ2-1; possible D gene TRBD2, 6 bases. Germline V gives CDR1 MNHEY, CDR2 SVGEGT. V was cut by 11 bases and J by 2 bases, with 16 bases left in between. This CDR3 is built from 14 residues. CDR3 residues: CAGGVGSPYNEQFF. DNA of the CDR3: TGTGCCGGCGGGGTCGGGAGCCCCTACAATGAGCAGTTCTTC.

This clonotype occurred a few times. The gene calls are TRBV7-7 and TRBJ2-1; the D gene is possibly TRBD2 (6 bases). V was trimmed by 1 base and J by 9 bases, leaving 10 bases between them. The CDR3 is made up of 13 amino acids. Germline CDR1 is SSHAT and CDR2 is FNYEAQ (reference sequence). CDR3 nucleotide sequence: TGTGCCAGCAGCTTAGGTGGGGGGACTGAGCAGTTCTTC. This sequence encodes CASSLGGGTEQFF.

This clonotype was seen a few times. This sequence joins TRBV20-1 and TRBJ1-1, with D unclear. Between the trimmed V and J ends, which lost 6 bases and 1 base, there was a span of 12 bases. This CDR3 has 13 residues. CDR1 and CDR2 (germline): DFQATT, SNEGSKA (reference sequence). CDR3 in amino acids: CSAERGENTEAFF. Written as DNA, the CDR3 is TGCAGTGCGGAGCGGGGAGAGAACACTGAAGCTTTCTTT.

This clonotype was found many times. J is TRBJ1-1 and V is TRBV29-1; 7 bases are shared with TRBD1. Unmatched junction bases numbered 8, after V lost 7 bases and J lost 0 bases. Germline CDR1 is SQVTM and CDR2 is ANQGSEA. CDR3 length: 14 amino acids. The CDR3 nucleotides are TGCAGCGCCCGAAAGACAGGGCTGAACACTGAAGCTTTCTTT. Its protein product is CSARKTGLNTEAFF.

The chain combines TRBV10-1 with TRBJ1-1; D uncertain. CDR3 size: 13 residues. V gave up 6 bases and J gave up 7 bases, with 15 bases separating them. CDR1 and CDR2 (germline): WNHNN, SYGVQD (reference sequence). The CDR3 is CASSRHPGGEAFF. Written as DNA, the CDR3 is TGCGCCAGCAGCCGACATCCGGGAGGTGAAGCTTTCTTT.

This clonotype was seen more than once but under ten times. One end of the junction is discordant with germline, which a read error may explain. As DNA, the CDR3 is TGTGCTAGCAGCTTAGTGGTGGCTGAGACCCAGTACTTC. Translation gives CASSLVVAETQYF. This sequence joins TRBV7-6 and TRBJ2-5; unclear D gene. The CDR3 has 13 amino acids. In germline, CDR1 is SGHVS, CDR2 FNYEAQ.

Ten or more counts support this clonotype. J is TRBJ1-1 and V is TRBV5-6, with D unclear. This CDR3 region has 13 residues. CDR1 and CDR2 (germline): SGHDT, YYEEEE. Between the trimmed V and J ends, which lost 1 base and 1 base, there was a span of 5 bases. The CDR3 reads CASSLHGNTEAFF. The CDR3 nucleotides read TGTGCCAGCAGCTTGCATGGGAACACTGAAGCTTTCTTT.

This clonotype was observed at least ten times. This chain links TRBV6-2 or TRBV6-3 with TRBJ1-1; no reliable D call. Germline V gives CDR1 MNHEY, CDR2 SVGEGT. The CDR3 loop spans 14 amino acids. V was trimmed by 8 bases and J by 7 bases, leaving 20 bases between them. CDR3 sequence (DNA): TGTGCCAGCCTTACCGCCTCCACCCCAGTTGAAGCTTTCTTT. Translating gives CASLTASTPVEAFF.

The chain combines TRBV7-9 with TRBJ2-2, with 8 bases fitting TRBD1. With V trimmed by 10 bases and J by 5 bases, 6 bases remained unmatched. Per germline, CDR1 SEHNR and CDR2 FQNEAQ (reference sequence). The CDR3 is made up of 13 amino acids. This CDR3 is CATPGQVTGELFF. CDR3 DNA: TGTGCCACCCCGGGACAGGTTACCGGGGAGCTGTTTTTT.

This clonotype occurred many times. The chain joins TRBV18 to TRBJ1-4, with D unclear. The CDR3 loop spans 15 amino acids. CDR1 is KGHSH, CDR2 LQKENI, per germline. Trimming shortened V by 0 bases and J by 8 bases, and 13 bases separated the two germline ends. The CDR3 protein is CASSPPGSPGEKLFF. In nucleotides, the CDR3 is TGTGCCAGCTCACCACCGGGCTCCCCGGGGGAAAAACTGTTTTTT. Looking up the rest from reference TRBV18 and TRBJ1-4 gives the full variable domain: NAGVMQNPRHLVRRRGQEARLRCSPMKGHSHVYWYRQLPEEGLKFMVYLQKENIIDESGMPKERFSAEFPKEGPSILRIQQVVRGDSAAYFCASSPPGSPGEKLFFGSGTQLSVL.

This clonotype was observed many times. The chain has TRBV11-2 and TRBJ2-2; 11 bases map to TRBD2. This CDR3 comprises 16 residues. The ends lost 5 bases at V and 4 bases at J; junction bases unmatched: 6. Germline lookup yields CDR1 SGHAT and CDR2 FQNNGV. CDR3 DNA: TGTGCCAGCAGCCTAGCGGGAGGTACCCTCACCGGGGAGCTGTTTTTT. This gives the protein CASSLAGGTLTGELFF. The full variable domain, its missing parts supplied by reference TRBV11-2 and TRBJ2-2, is EAGVAQSPRYKIIEKRQSVAFWCNPISGHATLYWYQQILGQGPKLLIQFQNNGVVDDSQLPKDRFSAERLKGVDSTLKIQPAKLEDSAVYLCASSLAGGTLTGELFFGEGSRLTVL.

On this clonotype itself: Just one base apart from a much larger clone, this may be a read error. The chain is built from TRBV7-9 and TRBJ1-6; weak D call: TRBD1 (5 bases). Germline CDR1 SEHNR, CDR2 FQNEAQ (reference sequence). Between the trimmed V and J ends, which lost 5 bases and 9 bases, there was a span of 20 bases. The CDR3 loop spans 16 amino acids. The CDR3 is CASSPGETAGSSPLHF. CDR3 DNA: TGTGCCAGCAGCCCGGGTGAGACCGCAGGGAGTTCACCCCTCCACTTT.